Given below is one T cell receptor beta chain in context. Its specificity is unknown. This record belongs to a study of T cells expressing NK-cell markers. Study-wide results and caveats: Expanded NKG2C+ T cell clones had unclear HCMV specificity.

TCRdb reworked the 5' RACE reads into one entry per CDR3 protein, no DNA. The sample's table shows 350,000 to 500,000 distinct CDR3 sequences. The TCR originated in a woman between 18 and 70 years old in good health. The sequenced material came from blood T cells: a sorted CD56 or NKG2C T cell subset, CD4+ or CD8+ T cells, or bulk PBMC T cells (not recorded which).

CDR3: CASSQEASGYQETQYF. This rearrangement joins TRBV4-2 to TRBJ2-5. The V gene's germline CDR1 is LGHNA and CDR2 YNFKEQ. The CDR3 extends over 16 amino acids.